Listed here is a single T cell receptor beta chain. Profiled with immunoSEQ multiplex PCR; TCRdb holds only in-frame clones, not every one. The sample contains under 2,500,000 clones, nearly 97% of which appear only once. The sample comes from a study of shared clonotypes between healthy human individuals. Germline CDR1 is GTSNPN and CDR2 is SVGIG (reference sequence). The V and J ends lost 3 bases and 4 bases respectively, with 6 bases between them. This CDR3 has 11 residues. Input material: naive CD4+ T cells sorted from blood. The subset: CD45RA+ positively selected. The clonotype was recovered from a man aged 18 to 30 in good health. The chain uses TRBV30 and TRBJ1-2; D uncertain. CDR3 bases: TGTGCCTGGAGACGGGCCTATGGCTACACCTTC. Amino acid sequence: CAWRRAYGYTF.